Below, 9 T cell receptor beta chains from the same sample are listed, as sequenced in a study of T-cell reconstitution after alpha-beta-depleted transplantation in children. Construction of the TCRbeta library involved unique molecular identifiers. TCRdb re-derived calls from the PCR reads in MiXCR, one entry per CDR3 protein. The sample carries almost 400,000 distinct CDR3 sequences, roughly 22% recorded once. The sequenced sample was PBMCs from the stem cell graft donor, obtained from the stem cell graft. All receptors derive from a human donor who donated a stem cell graft to a child with acute myeloid leukemia.

The chain has TRBV20-1 and TRBJ2-5; 12 nucleotides align to TRBD2. This CDR3 comprises 16 residues. In germline, CDR1 is DFQATT, CDR2 SNEGSKA (reference sequence). CDR3 sequence (DNA): TGCAGCACTGCAAGGACTAGCGGGACTTACCAAGAGACCCAGTACTTC. Residues: CSTARTSGTYQETQYF.

The genes are TRBV10-3 and TRBJ2-7, with D possibly TRBD2 on 6 matching bases. The germline V and J ends were trimmed by 0 bases and 3 bases, with 15 bases remaining between them. There are 16 residues in the CDR3. The germline CDR1 and CDR2 sequences are ENHRY and SYGVKD. DNA for the CDR3: TGTGCCATCAGTGAGTCTACCGGTAGCGGACACTACGAGCAGTACTTC. Amino acid sequence: CAISESTGSGHYEQYF.

Worth noting for this clonotype: Given the absence of the conserved phenylalanine or tryptophan at the CDR3 end, a read error is likely. No DNA is shown, since the ends of the CDR3 on it are uncertain; the CDR3 is the one TCRdb lists. The rearrangement uses TRBV11-2 and TRBJ2-5; no DNA check was done on the table's D call, TRBD1. Germline values: CDR1 SGHAT, CDR2 FQNNGV. The CDR3 is 13 amino acids long, termini counted. The CDR3 loop is CASSLFAGGPPDL.

This clonotype was observed a few times. DNA of the CDR3: TGTGCTAGTTCTCGGGAGGTAAACAATGAGCAGTTCTTC. Translated, it gives CASSREVNNEQFF. The V gene is TRBV7-7, the J gene TRBJ2-1; 7 bases agree with TRBD2. This CDR3 is built from 13 residues. Germline V gene data show CDR1 as SSHAT and CDR2 as FNYEAQ (reference sequence). The variable domain in full, completed from reference TRBV7-7 and TRBJ2-1, reads GAGVSQSPRYKVTKRGQDVTLRCDPISSHATLYWYQQALGQGPEFLTYFNYEAQPDKSGLPSDRFSAERPEGSISTLTIQRTEQRDSAMYRCASSREVNNEQFFGPGTRLTVL.

This clonotype was detected ten times or more. V is TRBV27 and J is TRBJ2-1; D remains ambiguous. The V gene's germline CDR1 is MNHEY and CDR2 SMNVEV (reference sequence). V was trimmed by 2 bases and J by 7 bases, leaving 9 bases between them. This CDR3 has 13 residues. The CDR3 here is CASSLRPWNEQFF. As DNA, the CDR3 is TGTGCCAGCAGTTTACGCCCATGGAATGAGCAGTTCTTC.

This clonotype turned up a few times. V gene TRBV25-1 combines with J gene TRBJ1-2; TRBD1 might be the D (5 bases). Germline V gene data show CDR1 as MGHDK and CDR2 as SYGVNS. Trimming left V 3 bases short and J 4 bases short, with 12 bases between. This CDR3 region has 14 residues. CDR3 region: CASSDRDWVYGYTF. The DNA of the CDR3 is TGTGCCAGCAGTGACAGGGATTGGGTCTATGGCTACACCTTC.

The sample holds many counts of this clonotype. V is TRBV24-1 and J is TRBJ2-1; 11 bases map to TRBD2. Germline V lookup: CDR1 KGHDR, CDR2 SFDVKD. V lost 4 bases to trimming and J lost 4 bases; unmatched junction nucleotides: 5. CDR3 length: 16 residues. The CDR3 loop is CATSDHGTSGYNEQFF. CDR3 bases: TGTGCCACCAGTGACCACGGGACTAGCGGTTACAATGAGCAGTTCTTC.

The chain links TRBV12-3 or TRBV12-4 to TRBJ2-7; unclear D gene. The CDR3 runs 14 residues. V gave up 3 bases and J gave up 2 bases, with 11 bases separating them. The CDR3 DNA reads TGTGCCAGCAGTTTTTCCGGTCCAACCTACGAGCAGTACTTC. Translation gives CASSFSGPTYEQYF.

V gene TRBV5-1 combines with J gene TRBJ2-3; possible D gene TRBD1, 6 bases. Trimming removed 0 bases at V and 4 bases at J, with 15 bases between. The CDR3 spans 16 residues. The germline gives CDR1 SGHRS, CDR2 YFSETQ. The DNA for the CDR3 is TGCGCCAGCAGCTTGGTGGGGACATTCGACCCAGATACGCAGTATTTT. It translates to CASSLVGTFDPDTQYF.